This T cell receptor (beta chain) was found in a study of follicular helper T cells after annual influenza vaccination. Findings of the study overall: Yearly vaccinations repeatedly recalled conserved clonotypes in ICOS+CD38+ cTfh.

Survey level resolution was used for TCRB sequencing. The table came from immunoSEQ multiplex PCR; TCRdb's copy has only in-frame clones and leaves some out. In the table there are fewer than 11,000 clones, 81% of which are singletons. Deletions cut 3 bases from V and 0 bases from J, with 10 bases between. The germline CDR1 and CDR2 sequences are SGHKS and YYEKEE (reference sequence). The CDR3 length is 15 residues. Notes on this clone: The antigen is undetermined.

Stated time point: 2015-2016 season, pre-vaccination. This TCR came from an adult who received the influenza vaccine. V is TRBV5-5 and J is TRBJ2-1; D gene unclear. Sequencing was performed on CXCR5+ CD38- circulating T follicular helper cells from blood, taken on the day of influenza vaccination. Subset noted: circulating Tfh, non-naive CD4+CXCR5+PD-1+ (ICOS+CD38+ or ICOS-CD38-). In nucleotides, the CDR3 is TGTGCCAGCAGCTGGACCACCTACTCCTACAATGAGCAGTTCTTC. This translates into CASSWTTYSYNEQFF.